Detailed here is one T cell receptor beta chain. The target antigen is unknown. The data belong to a study of OX40 agonist ivuxolimab in advanced cancers. Turning to the study itself: The patients got ivuxolimab, which is an agonistic anti-OX40 (CD134) antibody.

Study findings and constraints: Averaging showed that CD8+ T cells had more expanded clones than CD4+ did.

Trimming left V 6 bases short and J 4 bases short, with 12 bases between. The germline CDR1 and CDR2 sequences are LNHDA and SQIVND (reference sequence). CDR3 size: 14 residues. Sequencing was performed with immunoSEQ multiplex PCR; in TCRdb, only in-frame clones are kept and a portion is missing. The sample records 45,000 to 60,000 clones, roughly nine tenths being singletons. V gene TRBV19 combines with J gene TRBJ2-2, with D perhaps TRBD1 or TRBD2 (6 bases each). The source material was CD4+ or CD8+ T cells sorted from blood, sampled in a trial of the OX40 agonist ivuxolimab. The receptor was derived from an adult with an advanced solid tumor such as melanoma, head and neck, liver or kidney cancer. The chain's CDR3 is CASRLQGGTGELFF. The CDR3 coding sequence is TGTGCCAGTAGATTACAGGGAGGCACCGGGGAGCTGTTTTTT.